This is a list of T cell receptor beta chains from one sample in a study of T cells after yellow fever vaccination. In TCRdb, the 5' RACE reads were re-called with MiXCR into one record per CDR3 protein. The repertoire has around 600,000 distinct CDR3 sequences, over 9% of them found once; the top ten carry more than 13%. The source was PBMCs, collected on the day of the yellow fever booster vaccination. These receptors were obtained from a man aged 30 to 39 who received the YFV17D yellow fever vaccine. CDR3s include the opening cysteine and the closing phenylalanine or tryptophan. A D gene is named only where the DNA matches it firmly. Expanded clones are given a class, and other clones once, few, many or no size at all.

size | J | D | V | DNA | CDR3
few | TRBJ1-4 | NA | TRBV9 | TGTGCCAGCAGCGTAGGGGGGACCCTACATTTT | CASSVGGTLHF
few | TRBJ2-3 | NA | TRBV7-2 | TGTGCCAGCAGCTTAATGGGCGGAACCACAGATACGCAGTATTTT | CASSLMGGTTDTQYF
NA | TRBJ2-5 | NA | TRBV5-8 | TGTGCCAGCACCCCACTGCTGCCCCAGTACTTC | CASTPLLPQYF
NA | TRBJ1-4 | NA | TRBV7-2 | TGTGCCAGCAGCTTAGGGTTTACAACTAATGAAAAACTGTTTTTT | CASSLGFTTNEKLFF
few | TRBJ2-1 | TRBD2 | TRBV4-3 | TGCGCCAGCAGCCAAGATGGGGGTGGGGAGGGCTCCTACAATGAGCAGTTCTTC | CASSQDGGGEGSYNEQFF
NA | TRBJ2-2 | NA | TRBV6-2/TRBV6-3 | TGTGCCAGCACCCGGGGTCCCGGGGAGCTGTTTTTT | CASTRGPGELFF
many | TRBJ2-5 | TRBD2 | TRBV10-3 | TGTGCCATCACTCCGGGACTAGGGGAGACCCAGTACTTC | CAITPGLGETQYF
few | TRBJ2-7 | NA | TRBV12-3/TRBV12-4 | TGTGCCAGCAGTTTGTCGCAGGGGGGCTCCTACGAGCAGTACTTC | CASSLSQGGSYEQYF
NA | TRBJ2-7 | NA | TRBV27 | TGTGCCAGCAGTTTATTATTAGGACAGCTTTACGAGCAGTACTTC | CASSLLLGQLYEQYF
few | TRBJ2-1 | TRBD1 | TRBV5-1 | TGCGCCAGCAGCTTCGCGACAGGGGTGCAAAGTGAGCAGTTCTTC | CASSFATGVQSEQFF
NA | TRBJ2-7 | NA | TRBV7-9 | TGTGCCAGCAGCTTAGACGCCGGGATTAGAAGCGGGCAGTACTTC | CASSLDAGIRSGQYF